The clone carrying this TCR beta chain was detected only a few times. In TCRdb, the RT-PCR reads were re-called with MiXCR into one record per CDR3 protein. The table lists about 700,000 distinct CDR3 sequences, about 14% of them singletons, with 3.6% in the top ten. The germline gives CDR1 SGHTA, CDR2 FQGNSA. V lost 3 bases to trimming and J lost 6 bases, with 13 bases between them. CDR3 length: 14 residues. Sequencing was done on a sample of memory CD4+ T cells from blood. This clonotype was sampled from a female donor in good health, serving as a healthy control. V gene TRBV7-2 combines with J gene TRBJ2-3; no clear D. The CDR3 bases are TGTGCCAGCAGCTTGAGGTATACGGCGGATACGCAGTATTTT. Translating it yields CASSLRYTADTQYF. Combining the CDR3 with reference TRBV7-2 and TRBJ2-3 gives the whole variable domain GAGVSQSPSNKVTEKGKDVELRCDPISGHTALYWYRQSLGQGLEFLIYFQGNSAPDKSGLPSDRFSAERTGGSVSTLTIQRTQQEDSAVYLCASSLRYTADTQYFGPGTRLTVL.